The rows below give T cell receptor beta chains drawn from one sample of a study of T-cell reconstitution after alpha-beta-depleted transplantation in children. Via MiXCR, TCRdb re-called the PCR reads, giving one row per CDR3 protein. Of about 500,000 distinct CDR3 sequences detected, about 31% appear once; the ten largest clones hold approximately 2.3%. The sample in question was PBMCs from the stem cell graft donor, obtained from the stem cell graft. Source of these receptors: a human donor who donated a stem cell graft to a child with aplastic anemia. Each CDR3 is given with its conserved first and last residue. D genes are given only for firm matches. Size is omitted from some rows. Given values are once, few, many or a class for expanded clones.

abundance | j_gene | d_gene | v_gene | CDR3nt | CDR3aa
few | TRBJ2-3 | . | TRBV5-1 | TGCGCCAGCAGATCGTCAGGGACAGATACGCAGTATTTT | CASRSSGTDTQYF
few | TRBJ1-1 | . | TRBV11-2 | TGTGCCAGCAGAGCGCAGGGCCAGAACACTGAAGCTTTCTTT | CASRAQGQNTEAFF
few | TRBJ2-1 | TRBD2 | TRBV11-3 | TGTGCCAGCAGTCTATCTAGCGGGAGGGACAATGAGCAGTTCTTC | CASSLSSGRDNEQFF
few | TRBJ2-1 | . | TRBV5-1 | TGCGCCAGCAGCCTGGGACCTAGGAGGCTGTTCTTC | CASSLGPRRLFF
few | TRBJ2-1 | . | TRBV5-5 | TGTGCCAGCAGCCCTAGTTCGTCCCAGGGGGGTGAGCAGTTCTTC | CASSPSSSQGGEQFF
. | TRBJ2-7 | . | TRBV7-9 | TGTGCCAGCAGCTCCACCTCAGGGGGGACCGAGCAGTACTTC | CASSSTSGGTEQYF
. | TRBJ2-7 | . | TRBV7-9 | TGTGCCAGCAGCCTGGGACACGACTACGAGCAGTACTTC | CASSLGHDYEQYF
. | TRBJ1-5 | . | TRBV28 | TGTGCCAGCAGTTTACACCGAAATCAGCCCCAGCATTTT | CASSLHRNQPQHF
once | TRBJ2-1 | TRBD2 | TRBV5-4 | TGTGCCAGCAGTTCTGCGGGAGCAAAAGATGAGCAGTTCTTC | CASSSAGAKDEQFF
few | TRBJ2-1 | TRBD2 | TRBV24-1 | TGTGCCACCAGTGATTCGGCGGGAGGACACAATGAGCAGTTCTTC | CATSDSAGGHNEQFF
few | TRBJ2-1 | . | TRBV29-1 | TGCAGCTTGGCGAGGGGGAGGGCCAATGAGCAGTTCTTC | CSLARGRANEQFF
. | TRBJ1-1 | TRBD1 | TRBV27 | TGTGCCAGCAGTTCATCCGGGACAGGGGGGCTGGGGACTGAAGCTTTCTTT | CASSSSGTGGLGTEAFF
few | TRBJ2-2 | . | TRBV6-1 | TGTGCCAGCAGACTACAGGGCACCGGGGAGCTGTTTTTT | CASRLQGTGELFF
few | TRBJ2-1 | . | TRBV5-1 | TGCGCCAGCAGCTTGGAAGTATGGAGCGGAGGGCCAATATACAATGAGCAGTTCTTC | CASSLEVWSGGPIYNEQFF
few | TRBJ1-5 | . | TRBV7-2 | TGTGCCAGCAGCTCCTATCAATTCCAGCCCCAGCATTTT | CASSSYQFQPQHF
. | TRBJ1-1 | . | TRBV30 | TGTGCCTGGAGTGTAGGGTTGGCTGTTTCTGAAGCTTTCTTT | CAWSVGLAVSEAFF
. | TRBJ2-2 | TRBD2 | TRBV12-3/TRBV12-4 | TGTGCCAGCAGTTTCTTAGCGGGAGGAGCCGGGGAGCTGTTTTTT | CASSFLAGGAGELFF
. | TRBJ2-2 | . | TRBV9 | TGTGCCAGCAGCGTAGGACACCAGAACACCGGGGAGCTGTTTTTT | CASSVGHQNTGELFF
. | TRBJ1-1 | . | TRBV13 | TGTGCCACCACGGGACTCCAGAACACTGAAGCTTTCTTT | CATTGLQNTEAFF
. | TRBJ1-2 | TRBD1 | TRBV5-5 | TGTGCCAGCAGCCAAGGGACAGGGAACGGCTACACCTTC | CASSQGTGNGYTF
few | TRBJ1-5 | . | TRBV9 | TGTGCCAGCAGCGCGTCGGGGGGCTATCAGCCCCAGCATTTT | CASSASGGYQPQHF
. | TRBJ2-3 | TRBD1 | TRBV7-2 | TGTGCCAGCAGACAACAGGGGGCAGTGGATACGCAGTATTTT | CASRQQGAVDTQYF
. | TRBJ1-1 | . | TRBV12-3/TRBV12-4 | TGTGCCAGCAGTCCCACGACAGAACTGAACACTGAAGCTTTCTTT | CASSPTTELNTEAFF
. | TRBJ2-5 | TRBD1 | TRBV15 | TGTGCCACCAGTAGGACAGGGGTTGGAGAGACCCAGTACTTC | CATSRTGVGETQYF
. | TRBJ2-5 | . | TRBV7-2 | TGTGCCAGCAGCTTAGGGGGGGCTTTACAAGAGACCCAGTACTTC | CASSLGGALQETQYF
few | TRBJ2-1 | . | TRBV10-3 | TGTGCCATCAGTGGAGAATCCAAGACGGGGGAGCAGTTCTTC | CAISGESKTGEQFF
. | TRBJ2-1 | . | TRBV28 | TGTGCCAGCACAACGCAGGGATTTTATGAGCAGTTCTTC | CASTTQGFYEQFF
. | TRBJ1-2 | TRBD1 | TRBV12-3/TRBV12-4 | TGTGCCAGCAGTTCCAGGGGGTTCTATGGCTACACCTTC | CASSSRGFYGYTF
. | TRBJ2-3 | . | TRBV5-1 | TGCGCCAGCAGCCATATGGACACACAAGTGGAGTATTTT | CASSHMDTQVEYF
. | TRBJ2-7 | TRBD1 | TRBV7-8 | TGTGCCAGCAGCGTCGCCCGGGACAGATCCTACGAGCAGTACTTC | CASSVARDRSYEQYF
few | TRBJ2-7 | TRBD2 | TRBV5-1 | TGCGCCAGCAGCTTGGGGACTAGCGGAGGAGGGCGGCGTGAGCAGTACTTC | CASSLGTSGGGRREQYF